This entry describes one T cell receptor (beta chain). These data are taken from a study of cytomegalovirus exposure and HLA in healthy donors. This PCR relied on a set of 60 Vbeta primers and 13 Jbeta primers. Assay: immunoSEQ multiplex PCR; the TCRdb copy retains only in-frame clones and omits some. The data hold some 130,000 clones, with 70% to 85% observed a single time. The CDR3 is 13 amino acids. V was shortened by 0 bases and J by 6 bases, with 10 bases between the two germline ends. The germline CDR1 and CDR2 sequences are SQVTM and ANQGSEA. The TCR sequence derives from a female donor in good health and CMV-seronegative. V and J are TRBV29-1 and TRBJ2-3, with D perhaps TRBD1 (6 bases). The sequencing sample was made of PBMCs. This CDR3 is CSVEDQGRDTQYF. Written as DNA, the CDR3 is TGCAGCGTTGAAGATCAGGGGCGGGATACGCAGTATTTT.